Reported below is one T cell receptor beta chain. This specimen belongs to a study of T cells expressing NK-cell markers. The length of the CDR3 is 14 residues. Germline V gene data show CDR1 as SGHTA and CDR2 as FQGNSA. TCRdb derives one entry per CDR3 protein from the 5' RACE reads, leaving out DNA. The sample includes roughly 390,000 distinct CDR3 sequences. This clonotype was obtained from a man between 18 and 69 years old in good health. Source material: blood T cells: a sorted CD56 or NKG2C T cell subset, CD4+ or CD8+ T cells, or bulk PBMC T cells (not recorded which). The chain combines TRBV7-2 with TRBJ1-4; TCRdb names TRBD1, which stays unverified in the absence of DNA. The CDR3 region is CASSQGAREKLFFF.